These 10 T cell receptor beta chains came from one sample sequenced in a study of T cells after yellow fever vaccination. MiXCR, applied by TCRdb to the 5' RACE reads, yields one record per CDR3 protein. The sample yields over 130,000 distinct CDR3 sequences, about 8% seen once. The sequencing used CD4+ T cells sorted from PBMCs, collected 5 days after the yellow fever booster vaccination. The receptors were gathered from a man younger than 40 who received the YFV17D yellow fever vaccine.

This clonotype appeared many times. The V gene is TRBV4-2, the J gene TRBJ1-1; D is possibly TRBD1 (6 bases). Trimming removed 0 bases at V and 4 bases at J, with 9 bases between. The CDR3 consists of 14 residues. Germline V lookup: CDR1 LGHNA, CDR2 YNFKEQ. This CDR3 is CASSQEVRGTEAFF. Written as DNA, the CDR3 is TGTGCCAGCAGCCAAGAGGTCAGGGGCACTGAAGCTTTCTTT.

This clonotype was seen at least ten times. V and J are TRBV4-2 and TRBJ1-2; no firm D call. The CDR3 runs 17 residues. Germline CDR1 and CDR2: LGHNA and YNFKEQ. Trimming took 0 bases from V and 4 from J, leaving 18 bases between them. CDR3 amino acids: CASSQDYSIGRGYGYTF. DNA for the CDR3: TGTGCCAGCAGCCAAGATTACTCTATAGGACGGGGCTATGGCTACACCTTC.

This clonotype was observed at least ten times. The chain carries TRBV7-2 and TRBJ2-7; 8 bases match TRBD2. The CDR3 sequence is 14 residues long. Germline CDR1 reads SGHTA; CDR2 reads FQGNSA. V shed 3 bases and J 4 bases; nucleotides not matched to a gene: 5. The CDR3 DNA reads TGTGCCAGCAGCTTGCCGGGAGGGCCTTACGAGCAGTACTTC. It is translated as CASSLPGGPYEQYF.

The V and J genes are TRBV10-1 and TRBJ2-3; 7 positions agree with TRBD2. Germline V lookup: CDR1 WNHNN, CDR2 SYGVQD (reference sequence). The CDR3 covers 16 residues. J was trimmed by 2 bases and V by 5 bases; bases with no gene match: 10. The CDR3 is CASSSLADWDTDTQYF. CDR3 nucleotide sequence: TGCGCCAGCAGTAGCCTAGCGGACTGGGACACAGATACGCAGTATTTT.

This clonotype was found many times. The chain couples TRBV5-1 to TRBJ2-3; D is possibly TRBD2 (5 bases). Trimming removed 0 bases from V and 1 base from J, with 12 bases in between. Germline CDR1 reads SGHRS; CDR2 reads YFSETQ. The length of the CDR3 is 16 residues. CDR3 sequence: CASSLGRGGGTDTQYF. The CDR3 DNA reads TGCGCCAGCAGCTTGGGCCGCGGAGGAGGCACAGATACGCAGTATTTT.

The table lists this clonotype with many counts. The chain uses TRBV20-1 and TRBJ1-1; no firm D call. Germline-derived CDR1 and CDR2 are DFQATT and SNEGSKA (reference sequence). The CDR3 spans 11 residues. The V and J ends lost 3 bases and 5 bases respectively, with 7 bases between them. The CDR3 nucleotides are TGCAGTGCTAGGGAGGAAACTGAAGCTTTCTTT. It specifies CSAREETEAFF.

This clonotype was counted many times. The chain joins TRBV27 to TRBJ2-7, with D possibly matching TRBD2 (5 bases). V lost 6 bases and J lost 4, with 13 bases in between. Germline V lookup: CDR1 MNHEY, CDR2 SMNVEV (reference sequence). This CDR3 is built from 13 residues. The DNA for the CDR3 is TGTGCCAGCAGCCCGTCCGGGATGTACGAGCAGTACTTC. Translation: CASSPSGMYEQYF.

Ten or more counts support this clonotype. The chain couples TRBV29-1 to TRBJ2-5, with unresolved D. Looked up from germline, CDR1 is SQVTM and CDR2 is ANQGSEA. The CDR3 runs to 11 residues. Trimming left V 4 bases short and J 4 bases short, with 7 bases between. The CDR3 region is CSVGPGETQYF. The CDR3 coding sequence is TGCAGCGTTGGGCCAGGAGAGACCCAGTACTTC.

This clonotype appeared many times. J is TRBJ1-2 and V is TRBV2, with 7 bases fitting TRBD1. Germline assignment: CDR1 SNHLY and CDR2 FYNNEI. CDR3 length equals 13 residues. V dropped 6 bases and J dropped 8; count of bases not matched to a gene: 9. This CDR3 reads CASSTQGVGGYTF. In DNA form, the CDR3 reads TGTGCCAGCAGCACCCAGGGGGTTGGAGGCTACACCTTC.

The chain couples TRBV5-1 to TRBJ2-7; TRBD2 matches 7 bases. CDR3 length: 16 amino acids. V was clipped by 4 bases and J by 7 bases; unmatched bases: 17. Germline V gives CDR1 SGHRS, CDR2 YFSETQ. The CDR3 reads CASSGGTTRRGREQYF. The CDR3 coding sequence is TGCGCCAGCAGCGGGGGGACTACCCGGCGGGGGAGGGAGCAGTACTTC.